In this sample, the clone carrying this T cell receptor (beta chain) turned up once. What it recognizes is unknown. The data belong to a study of cytomegalovirus exposure and HLA in healthy donors. The CDR3 covers 11 residues. Germline CDR1 is MNHNY and CDR2 is SVGAGI (reference sequence). Deletions cut 7 bases from V and 2 bases from J, with 5 bases between. Sequencing used immunoSEQ multiplex PCR; TCRdb keeps in-frame clones, though not all of them. The sample records 200,000 to 250,000 clones, roughly 84% being singletons. General study results and limits: The authors confirmed in vitro that a few CMV-associated chains were specific for CMV antigens.

Sequencing was performed on PBMCs. This chain uses TRBV6-6 with TRBJ1-1; D call uncertain. This TCR derives from a woman aged 18-29 years in good health and CMV-seropositive. The CDR3 DNA is TGTGCCAGCACTACCAACACTGAAGCTTTCTTT. Residues: CASTTNTEAFF.